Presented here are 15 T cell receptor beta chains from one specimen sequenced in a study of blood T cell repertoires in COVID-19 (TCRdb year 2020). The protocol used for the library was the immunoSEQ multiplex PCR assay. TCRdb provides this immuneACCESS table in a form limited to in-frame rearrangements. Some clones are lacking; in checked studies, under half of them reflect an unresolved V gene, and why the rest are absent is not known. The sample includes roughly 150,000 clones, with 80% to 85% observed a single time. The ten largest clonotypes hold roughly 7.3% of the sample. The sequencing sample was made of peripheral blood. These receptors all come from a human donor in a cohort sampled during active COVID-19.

The CDR3 nucleotides are TGTGCCAGCAGCACAGGAAAACCCGGGACACCCTCAGGGTTGAACACCGGGGAGCTGTTTTTT. This encodes CASSTGKPGTPSGLNTGELFF. The rearrangement uses TRBV21-1 and TRBJ2-2; whether TRBD1, the table's D call, matches the DNA was not checked. TRBV21-1 counts as a pseudogene. The CDR3 is 21 amino acids.

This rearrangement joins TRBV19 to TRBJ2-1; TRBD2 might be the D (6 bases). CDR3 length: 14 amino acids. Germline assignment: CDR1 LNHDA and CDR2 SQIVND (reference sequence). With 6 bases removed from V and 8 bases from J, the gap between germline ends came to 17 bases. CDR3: CASSTGLLKDEQFF. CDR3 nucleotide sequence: TGTGCCAGTAGCACGGGACTCCTCAAGGATGAGCAGTTCTTC.

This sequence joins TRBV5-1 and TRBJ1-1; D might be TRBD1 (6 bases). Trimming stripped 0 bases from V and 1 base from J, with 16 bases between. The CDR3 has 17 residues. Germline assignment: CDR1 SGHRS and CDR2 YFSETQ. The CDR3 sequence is CASSLGQGTIQNTEAFF. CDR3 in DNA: TGCGCCAGCAGCTTGGGGCAGGGGACCATCCAGAACACTGAAGCTTTCTTT. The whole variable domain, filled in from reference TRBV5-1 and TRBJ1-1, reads KAGVTQTPRYLIKTRGQQVTLSCSPISGHRSVSWYQQTPGQGLQFLFEYFSETQRNKGNFPGRFSGRQFSNSRSEMNVSTLELGDSALYLCASSLGQGTIQNTEAFFGQGTRLTVV.

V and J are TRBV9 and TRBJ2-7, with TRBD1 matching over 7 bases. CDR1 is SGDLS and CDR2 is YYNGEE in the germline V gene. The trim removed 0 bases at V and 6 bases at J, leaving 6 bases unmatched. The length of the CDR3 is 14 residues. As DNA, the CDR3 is TGTGCCAGCAGCGTAGGACAGGGAGCAATCGAGCAGTACTTC. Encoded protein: CASSVGQGAIEQYF.

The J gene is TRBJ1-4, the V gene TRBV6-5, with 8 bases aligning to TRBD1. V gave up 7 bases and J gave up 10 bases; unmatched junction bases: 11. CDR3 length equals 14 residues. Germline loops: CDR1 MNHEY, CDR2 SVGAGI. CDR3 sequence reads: CASTDGDRGGKLFF. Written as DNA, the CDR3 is TGTGCCAGCACCGACGGCGACAGGGGAGGAAAACTGTTTTTT.

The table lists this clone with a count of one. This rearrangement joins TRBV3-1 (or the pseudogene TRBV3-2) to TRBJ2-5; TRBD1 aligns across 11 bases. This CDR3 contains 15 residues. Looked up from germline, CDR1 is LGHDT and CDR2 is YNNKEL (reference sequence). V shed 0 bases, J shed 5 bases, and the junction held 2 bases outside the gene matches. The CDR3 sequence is CASSQEDRGPETQYF. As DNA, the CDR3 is TGTGCCAGCAGCCAAGAGGACAGGGGGCCCGAGACCCAGTACTTC.

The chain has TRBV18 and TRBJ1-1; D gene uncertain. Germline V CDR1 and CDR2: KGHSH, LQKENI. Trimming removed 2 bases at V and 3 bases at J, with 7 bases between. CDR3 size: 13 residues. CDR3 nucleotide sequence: TGTGCCAGCTCACCAAAATCTGACACTGAAGCTTTCTTT. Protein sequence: CASSPKSDTEAFF.

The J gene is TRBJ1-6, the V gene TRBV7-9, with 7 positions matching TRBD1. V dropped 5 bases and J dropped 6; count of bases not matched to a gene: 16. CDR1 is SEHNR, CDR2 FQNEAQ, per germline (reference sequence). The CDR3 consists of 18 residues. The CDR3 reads CASSGGTELAWLNSPLHF. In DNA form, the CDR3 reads TGTGCCAGCAGCGGGGGGACAGAACTGGCTTGGCTTAATTCACCCCTCCACTTT.

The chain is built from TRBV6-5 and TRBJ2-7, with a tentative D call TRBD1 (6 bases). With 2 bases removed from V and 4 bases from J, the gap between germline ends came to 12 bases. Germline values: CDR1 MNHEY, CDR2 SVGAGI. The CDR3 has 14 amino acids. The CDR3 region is CASSYQGLRYEQYF. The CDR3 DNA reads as TGTGCCAGCAGTTACCAGGGGCTTCGGTACGAGCAGTACTTC.

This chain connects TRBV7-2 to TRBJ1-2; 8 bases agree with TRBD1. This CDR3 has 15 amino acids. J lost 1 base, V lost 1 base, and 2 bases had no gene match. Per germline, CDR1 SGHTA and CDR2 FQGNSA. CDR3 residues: CASSLVDRDNYGYTF. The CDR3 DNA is TGTGCCAGCAGCTTAGTGGACAGGGATAACTATGGCTACACCTTC.

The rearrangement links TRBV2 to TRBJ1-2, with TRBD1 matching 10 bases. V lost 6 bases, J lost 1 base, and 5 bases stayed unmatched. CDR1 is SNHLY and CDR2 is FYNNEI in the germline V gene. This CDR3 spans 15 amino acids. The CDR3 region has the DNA TGTGCCAGCAGAAGACAGGGGGCGTATAACTATGGCTACACCTTC. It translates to CASRRQGAYNYGYTF. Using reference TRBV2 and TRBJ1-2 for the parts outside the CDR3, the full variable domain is EPEVTQTPSHQVTQMGQEVILRCVPISNHLYFYWYRQILGQKVEFLVSFYNNEISEKSEIFDDQFSVERPDGSNFTLKIRSTKLEDSAMYFCASRRQGAYNYGYTFGSGTRLTVV.

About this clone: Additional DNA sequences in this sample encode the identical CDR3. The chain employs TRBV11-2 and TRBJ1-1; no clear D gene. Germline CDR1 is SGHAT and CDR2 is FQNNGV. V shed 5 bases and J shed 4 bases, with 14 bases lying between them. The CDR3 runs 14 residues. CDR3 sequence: CASSADGRGTEAFF. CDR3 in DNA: TGTGCCAGCAGCGCAGACGGGAGAGGCACTGAAGCTTTCTTT.

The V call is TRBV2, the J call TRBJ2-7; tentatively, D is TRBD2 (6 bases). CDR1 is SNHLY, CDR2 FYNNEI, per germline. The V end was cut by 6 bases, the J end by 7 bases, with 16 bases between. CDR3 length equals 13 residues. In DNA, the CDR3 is TGTGCCAGCAGCAGCTTTGGGGGGTGGGAGCAGTACTTC. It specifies CASSSFGGWEQYF.

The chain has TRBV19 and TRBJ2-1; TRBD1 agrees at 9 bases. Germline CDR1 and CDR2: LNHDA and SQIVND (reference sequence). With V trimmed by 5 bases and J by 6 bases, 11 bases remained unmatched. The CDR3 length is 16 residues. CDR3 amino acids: CASSPQGARGPNEQFF. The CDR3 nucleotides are TGTGCCAGTAGTCCACAGGGGGCGAGAGGTCCCAATGAGCAGTTCTTC.

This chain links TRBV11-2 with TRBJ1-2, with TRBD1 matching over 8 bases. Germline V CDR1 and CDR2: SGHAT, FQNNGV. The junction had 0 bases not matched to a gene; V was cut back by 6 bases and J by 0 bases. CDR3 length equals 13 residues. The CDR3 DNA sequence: TGTGCCAGCAGGGGACAGGCTAACTATGGCTACACCTTC. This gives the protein CASRGQANYGYTF.